The following is a T cell receptor (beta chain) sequence with its context. Its antigen has not been determined. No much larger clonotype is one base removed from it; base qualities were not supplied. This entry is derived from a study of blood T cells in healthy people across ages (dated by TCRdb to between 2014 and 2017). Broadly, across the study: In model experiments, roughly one uniquely barcoded TCR beta cDNA molecule per two T cells was captured by template switching. The study measured age-related changes in TCR beta repertoire diversity using deep sequencing normalized with unique cDNA molecular identifiers. Four age groups were formed from the donors: young (average about 15 years), middle-aged (roughly 38), aged (62) and long-lived (around 80). Two additional independent replicas of 1 million unique cDNA reads from the same blood draw were analyzed for two donors (one aged 18 to 30 and one aged 80 or older). To avoid experimental bias, donors of different ages were randomly spread across the sequencing lanes. Overall results and qualifications from the work: Estimates of total diversity based on one million sequenced T cells were considered lower bounds and underestimates. A strong correlation was found between observed TCR beta diversity and the percentage of naive T cells measured by flow cytometry. As age increased, observed TCR beta diversity per million T cells dropped in a roughly linear way, and a significant reduction was already evident by age roughly 40. Because the CMV infection status of the donors was unknown, age-related changes in expanded clonotypes may potentially have been confounded. Because profiling used bulk unsorted PBMCs, naive and antigen-experienced compartments could not be compared conclusively. Compared with the aged group, more naive CD4+ T cells, fewer expanded clones and increased TCR diversity were shown by the long-lived group, suggesting age selection.

Preparation of the library involved 5' RACE. The listed sequencing device is Illumina HiSeq 2500. The second PCR ran for roughly 7 to 11 cycles and used a J-beta primer mix along with a sample-barcoded 5' primer. A unique molecular identifier was introduced onto each TCR beta cDNA molecule by a template-switch 5' adaptor carrying 12 random nucleotides. At least 3 million CDR3-containing paired-end reads were obtained from each sample. All of the RNA was converted into first-strand cDNA using the Mint cDNA synthesis kit, with a TRBC-specific oligonucleotide serving as the primer. Following uracil-DNA glycosylase treatment, all cDNA underwent a first 18-cycle PCR with the universal primers M1SS and BC2_uni_R. In the authors' own workflow: For normalization, 1 million high-quality reads, each with a distinct molecular identifier, were randomly selected from each sample. Instead of being binned into consensus sequences, reads that shared molecular identifiers were thrown out. MiTCR, with a Q25 quality threshold and the strictest error-elimination algorithm, was used for CDR3 identification, clonotype clustering and error correction. A nonparametric unseen species model using Euler transformation provided a lower-bound estimate of total TCR beta diversity. TCRdb itself trimmed the public reads at Q25 with fastp, ran MiXCR and retained productive beta chains. Every distinct CDR3 protein forms one entry, paired with its most common genes and DNA. None of the V and J calls come from the authors' own analysis; TCRdb made them. A total of approximately 880,000 distinct CDR3 sequences appear in this sample, around 48% of them only once. 13% of the sample rests with the top ten.

The 39 donors, aged about 6 to 95 years, were systemically healthy Caucasian individuals from Russia. Roughly 11 milliliters of peripheral blood were drawn from each donor into EDTA-treated Vacutainer tubes. PBMCs were isolated by Ficoll-Paque density-gradient centrifugation, with at least 6 million obtained per sample. Total RNA was extracted from PBMCs with Trizol reagent, with at least 5.5 micrograms obtained per sample. The percentages of naive CD45RAhigh/CD27high T cells were determined by flow cytometry on a PBMC aliquot from every donor. The CDR3 goes from the cysteine to the phenylalanine over 15 residues. Only the CDR3 DNA is retained, 45 bases long and in frame from the first base. The germline V gene provides CDR1 MRHNA and CDR2 SNTAGT. At the junction V is shortened by 6 bases and J by 8 bases, with 22 bases in between.

The V gene is TRBV6-4 and the J gene is TRBJ1-2; TRBD1 is a weak D gene call, 6 bases matching. The receptor was derived from a man aged 25-40 years in good health. The sequenced sample was blood. CDR3 region: CASREVWGLYCGYTF. The base sequence is TGTGCCAGCAGGGAGGTGTGGGGGCTATATTGCGGCTACACCTTC.